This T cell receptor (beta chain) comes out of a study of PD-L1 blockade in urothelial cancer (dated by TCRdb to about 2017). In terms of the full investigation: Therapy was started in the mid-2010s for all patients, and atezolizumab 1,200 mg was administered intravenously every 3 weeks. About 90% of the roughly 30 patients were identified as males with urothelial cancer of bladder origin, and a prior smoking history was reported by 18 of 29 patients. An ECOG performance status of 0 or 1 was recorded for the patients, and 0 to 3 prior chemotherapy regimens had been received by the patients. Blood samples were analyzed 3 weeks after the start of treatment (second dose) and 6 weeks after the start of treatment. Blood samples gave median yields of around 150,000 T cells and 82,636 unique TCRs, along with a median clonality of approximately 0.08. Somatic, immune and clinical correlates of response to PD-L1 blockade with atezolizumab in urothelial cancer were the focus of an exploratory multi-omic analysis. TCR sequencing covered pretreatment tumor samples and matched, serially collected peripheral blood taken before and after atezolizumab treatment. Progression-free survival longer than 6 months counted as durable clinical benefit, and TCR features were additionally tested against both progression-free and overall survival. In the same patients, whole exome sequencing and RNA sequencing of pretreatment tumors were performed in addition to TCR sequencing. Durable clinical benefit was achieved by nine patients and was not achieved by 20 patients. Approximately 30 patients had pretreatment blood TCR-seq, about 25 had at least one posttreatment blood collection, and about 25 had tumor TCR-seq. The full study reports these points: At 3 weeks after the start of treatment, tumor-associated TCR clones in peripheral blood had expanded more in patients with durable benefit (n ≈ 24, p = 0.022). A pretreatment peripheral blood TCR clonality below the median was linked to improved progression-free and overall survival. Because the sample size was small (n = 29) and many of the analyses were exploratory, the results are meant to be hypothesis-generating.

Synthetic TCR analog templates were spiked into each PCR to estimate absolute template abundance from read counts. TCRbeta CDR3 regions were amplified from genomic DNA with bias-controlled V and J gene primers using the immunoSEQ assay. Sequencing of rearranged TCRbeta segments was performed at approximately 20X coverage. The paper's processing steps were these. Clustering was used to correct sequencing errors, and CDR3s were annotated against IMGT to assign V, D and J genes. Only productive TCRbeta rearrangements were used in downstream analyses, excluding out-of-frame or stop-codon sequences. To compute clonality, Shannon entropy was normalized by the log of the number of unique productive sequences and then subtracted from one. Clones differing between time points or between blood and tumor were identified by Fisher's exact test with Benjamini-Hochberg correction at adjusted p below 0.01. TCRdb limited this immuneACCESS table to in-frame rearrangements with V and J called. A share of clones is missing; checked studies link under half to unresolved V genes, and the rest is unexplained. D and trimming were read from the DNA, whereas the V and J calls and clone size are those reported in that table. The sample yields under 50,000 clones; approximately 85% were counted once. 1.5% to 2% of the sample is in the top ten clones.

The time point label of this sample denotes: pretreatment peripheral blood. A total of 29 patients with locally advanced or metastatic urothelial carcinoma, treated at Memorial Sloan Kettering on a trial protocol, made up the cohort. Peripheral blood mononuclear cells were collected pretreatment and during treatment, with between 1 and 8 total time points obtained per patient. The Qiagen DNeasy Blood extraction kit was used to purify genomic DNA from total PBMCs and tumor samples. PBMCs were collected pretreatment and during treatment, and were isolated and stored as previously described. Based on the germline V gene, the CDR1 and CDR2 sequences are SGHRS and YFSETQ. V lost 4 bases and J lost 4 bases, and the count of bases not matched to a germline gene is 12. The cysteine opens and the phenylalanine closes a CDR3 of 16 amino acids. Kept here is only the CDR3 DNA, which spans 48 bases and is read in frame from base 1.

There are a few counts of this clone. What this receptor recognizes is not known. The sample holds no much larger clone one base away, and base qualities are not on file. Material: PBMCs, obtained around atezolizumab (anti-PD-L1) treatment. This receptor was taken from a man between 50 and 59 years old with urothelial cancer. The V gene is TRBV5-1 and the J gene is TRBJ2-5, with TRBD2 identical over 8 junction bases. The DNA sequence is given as TGCGCCAGCAGCATGGAACTAGCGGACGAGGGAGAGACCCAGTACTTC. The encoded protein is CASSMELADEGETQYF.